Presented here are 7 T cell receptor beta chains from one specimen sequenced in a study of T cell clonotyping in hematopoietic cell transplantation. Method: immunoSEQ multiplex PCR; TCRdb's copy keeps in-frame clones and lacks some. There are around 28,000 clones in the sample; about 92% occur only once, and 2% to 2.5% lies in the top ten. This sample's time point: recipient sample about 28 days before transplant, after cytoreduction. This specimen was peripheral blood mononuclear cells, taken before stem cell transplant. The receptor source for this set is a man aged 50-60 years with acute myeloid leukemia. Some clones in this sample may be carry-over from other donors' samples.

V and J are TRBV6-5 and TRBJ1-2, with 9 bases aligning to TRBD1. Per the germline V gene, CDR1 is MNHEY and CDR2 is SVGAGI. The ends lost 4 bases at V and 4 bases at J; junction bases unmatched: 4. There are 14 residues in the CDR3. CDR3: CASSSDRGSYGYTF. The CDR3 DNA is TGTGCCAGCAGTTCCGACAGGGGGTCCTATGGCTACACCTTC.

This chain uses TRBV4-3 with TRBJ2-4; TRBD2 is a possible D gene (6 bases). Germline-derived CDR1 and CDR2 are LGHNA and YSLEER. The germline V and J ends were trimmed by 8 bases and 4 bases, with 12 bases remaining between them. CDR3 length: 13 residues. Here the CDR3 reads CASASGVKNIQYF. The CDR3 nucleotides are TGCGCCAGCGCTTCGGGGGTTAAAAACATTCAGTACTTC.

This chain links TRBV9 with TRBJ1-5; unclear D gene. The CDR3 spans 14 residues. Trimming pared 0 bases from V and 5 bases from J, leaving 9 bases between. Germline CDR1 SGDLS, CDR2 YYNGEE. The CDR3 coding sequence is TGTGCCAGCAGCGTAGCGACACTTTATCAGCCCCAGCATTTT. Its protein is CASSVATLYQPQHF.

The V gene is TRBV7-2, the J gene TRBJ2-5, with 12 nucleotides matching TRBD2. This CDR3 has 17 amino acids. CDR1 and CDR2 (germline): SGHTA, FQGNSA. V trimming: 5 bases; J trimming: 3 bases; junction bases outside the gene matches: 10. The CDR3 sequence: CASSSGLAGQWEETQYF. The CDR3 bases are TGTGCCAGCAGCAGCGGACTAGCGGGACAATGGGAAGAGACCCAGTACTTC.

Worth noting for this clone: Other DNA sequences in the same sample also yield this CDR3. The CDR3 DNA follows: TGTGCCAGCAGCGTAGCAGGGTCCGGGGCCAACGTCCTGACTTTC. Its translation is CASSVAGSGANVLTF. This chain links TRBV9 with TRBJ2-6; maybe TRBD1 (5 bases). V was clipped by 0 bases and J by 4 bases, with 8 bases between them. This CDR3 is 15 amino acids long. Germline V gene data show CDR1 as SGDLS and CDR2 as YYNGEE.

The V gene is TRBV30, the J gene TRBJ1-4; unclear D gene. The V gene's germline CDR1 is GTSNPN and CDR2 SVGIG (reference sequence). The CDR3 has 13 residues. The ends were cut back, 3 bases at V and 0 bases at J, with 5 bases in the middle. The CDR3 loop reads CAWSGSTNEKLFF. For the CDR3, the DNA is TGTGCCTGGAGCGGATCAACTAATGAAAAACTGTTTTTT.

The chain combines TRBV28 with TRBJ1-5, with D uncertain. The ends were cut back, 9 bases at V and 9 bases at J, with 3 bases in the middle. This CDR3 contains 8 residues. CDR1 and CDR2 from the germline V gene are MDHEN and SYDVKM. The CDR3 reads CARLPQHF. CDR3 nucleotide sequence: TGTGCCAGGTTGCCCCAGCATTTT.